These 10 T cell receptor beta chains were sequenced from one sample in a study of T cell responses to AZD1222 COVID-19 vaccine. Sequencing was performed with immunoSEQ multiplex PCR; in TCRdb, only in-frame clones are kept and a portion is missing. The sample holds roughly 84,000 clones, approximately 83% seen once. The specimen comprised peripheral blood, sampled 28 days after the second AZD1222 dose. These TCRs come from an adult who received the AZD1222 COVID-19 vaccine.

This clone turned up a few times. The CDR3 here is CASREDGNTEAFF. In DNA form, the CDR3 reads TGTGCCAGCAGGGAAGACGGGAACACTGAAGCTTTCTTT. The V call is TRBV28, the J call TRBJ1-1, with no clear D. This CDR3 region has 13 residues. Between the trimmed V and J ends, which lost 6 bases and 1 base, there was a span of 9 bases. Per the germline V gene, CDR1 is MDHEN and CDR2 is SYDVKM.

The DNA of the CDR3 is TGTGCCAGCAGCTCACCACAGGGGAGGCGTCAGCCCCAGCATTTT. It codes for CASSSPQGRRQPQHF. This chain connects TRBV9 to TRBJ1-5; 7 bases fit TRBD1. Germline loops: CDR1 SGDLS, CDR2 YYNGEE. The CDR3 runs 15 residues. J was trimmed by 6 bases and V by 4 bases; bases with no gene match: 10.

The chain has TRBV6-2 or TRBV6-3 and TRBJ1-3; D is possibly TRBD1 (5 bases). Looked up from germline, CDR1 is MNHEY and CDR2 is SVGEGT. This CDR3 spans 15 amino acids. Between the trimmed V and J ends, which lost 5 bases and 1 base, there was a span of 12 bases. CDR3 in amino acids: CASSPGTTSGNTIYF. Here the CDR3 DNA reads TGTGCCAGCAGTCCCGGGACTACATCTGGAAACACCATATATTTT.

This sequence joins TRBV6-5 and TRBJ2-1; 9 positions match TRBD2. V dropped 2 bases and J dropped 8; count of bases not matched to a gene: 7. The CDR3 runs 15 residues. Per germline, CDR1 MNHEY and CDR2 SVGAGI. The CDR3 sequence is CASSYGAGGPHEQFF. The DNA of the CDR3 is TGTGCCAGCAGTTACGGAGCGGGGGGCCCCCATGAGCAGTTCTTC.

In its sample, this clone was seen a few times. The chain links TRBV6-5 to TRBJ1-5, with no clear D. The CDR3 contains 13 residues. The germline gives CDR1 MNHEY, CDR2 SVGAGI. V lost 4 bases to trimming and J lost 5 bases, with 9 bases between them. The CDR3, as DNA: TGTGCCAGCAGTTCCCAACGGGATCAGCCCCAGCATTTT. It yields the protein CASSSQRDQPQHF.

The rearrangement joins TRBV6-5 to TRBJ2-7; D is ambiguous. The CDR3 runs to 13 residues. In germline, CDR1 is MNHEY, CDR2 SVGAGI. V was pared by 7 bases and J by 5 bases, with 15 bases between. CDR3 sequence: CASTQGSYHEQYV. The CDR3 coding sequence is TGTGCCAGCACTCAAGGCTCCTATCACGAGCAGTACGTC.

This clone occurred once. CDR3 DNA: TGTGCCAGTACGCCCAGGGACCAGAGCACTGAAGCTTTCTTT. Translating it yields CASTPRDQSTEAFF. V gene TRBV19 combines with J gene TRBJ1-1, with D possibly being TRBD1 (5 bases). The CDR3 loop spans 14 amino acids. Germline loops: CDR1 LNHDA, CDR2 SQIVND (reference sequence). Trimming took 7 bases from V and 4 from J, leaving 16 bases between them.

V and J are TRBV7-9 and TRBJ2-1; 9 bases line up with TRBD2. The length of the CDR3 is 15 residues. The germline gives CDR1 SEHNR, CDR2 FQNEAQ (reference sequence). The ends lost 1 base at V and 6 bases at J; junction bases unmatched: 4. CDR3 nucleotides: TGTGCCAGCAGCTTAGTTGGACTAGCGCTCAATGAGCAGTTCTTC. Translation gives CASSLVGLALNEQFF. Drawing the rest from reference TRBV7-9 and TRBJ2-1, the complete variable domain is DTGVSQNPRHKITKRGQNVTFRCDPISEHNRLYWYRQTLGQGPEFLTYFQNEAQLEKSRLLSDRFSAERPKGSFSTLEIQRTEQGDSAMYLCASSLVGLALNEQFFGPGTRLTVL.

The chain has TRBV19 and TRBJ2-2, with TRBD2 matching over 8 bases. The V gene's germline CDR1 is LNHDA and CDR2 SQIVND (reference sequence). V was clipped by 7 bases and J by 3 bases; unmatched bases: 10. The CDR3 runs to 16 residues. This chain's CDR3 is CASTRSTSGHTGELFF. CDR3 bases: TGTGCCAGTACACGTTCCACTAGCGGACACACCGGGGAGCTGTTTTTT.

The chain is built from TRBV30 and TRBJ1-6, with unresolved D. CDR1 GTSNPN and CDR2 SVGIG come from the germline V gene (reference sequence). The CDR3 consists of 15 residues. Trimming shortened V by 3 bases and J by 9 bases, and 18 bases separated the two germline ends. The CDR3 loop is CAWRPPGERSSPLHF. CDR3 bases: TGTGCCTGGAGGCCCCCGGGTGAGAGAAGTTCACCCCTCCACTTT.